This T cell receptor (beta chain) comes out of a study of identical twins. Per the germline V gene, CDR1 is DFQATT and CDR2 is SNEGSKA (reference sequence). The V end was cut by 3 bases, the J end by 1 base, with 9 bases between. The CDR3 loop spans 14 amino acids. Study conclusions and caveats: Researchers caution that invariant MAIT and iNKT cells could partly confound zero-insertion analyses.

In TCRdb, the 5' RACE reads were re-called with MiXCR into one record per CDR3 protein. The sample contains roughly 770,000 distinct CDR3 sequences, 15% to 20% of which appear only once. This clonotype was observed a handful of times. Its specificity is unknown. The same sample was also studied in work on T cells expressing NK-cell markers. Per that paper: For a handful of donors, the dominant NKG2C+ clonotypes made up roughly 1.0-8% of their CD8+ T cells.

The sequence was collected from a woman between 18 and 29 years old in good health. The chain employs TRBV20-1 and TRBJ2-2; D may match TRBD1 or TRBD2 (6 bases each). The sample was PBMCs. CDR3 in amino acids: CSAREGGNTGELFF. DNA for the CDR3: TGCAGTGCTAGGGAGGGGGGGAACACCGGGGAGCTGTTTTTT.